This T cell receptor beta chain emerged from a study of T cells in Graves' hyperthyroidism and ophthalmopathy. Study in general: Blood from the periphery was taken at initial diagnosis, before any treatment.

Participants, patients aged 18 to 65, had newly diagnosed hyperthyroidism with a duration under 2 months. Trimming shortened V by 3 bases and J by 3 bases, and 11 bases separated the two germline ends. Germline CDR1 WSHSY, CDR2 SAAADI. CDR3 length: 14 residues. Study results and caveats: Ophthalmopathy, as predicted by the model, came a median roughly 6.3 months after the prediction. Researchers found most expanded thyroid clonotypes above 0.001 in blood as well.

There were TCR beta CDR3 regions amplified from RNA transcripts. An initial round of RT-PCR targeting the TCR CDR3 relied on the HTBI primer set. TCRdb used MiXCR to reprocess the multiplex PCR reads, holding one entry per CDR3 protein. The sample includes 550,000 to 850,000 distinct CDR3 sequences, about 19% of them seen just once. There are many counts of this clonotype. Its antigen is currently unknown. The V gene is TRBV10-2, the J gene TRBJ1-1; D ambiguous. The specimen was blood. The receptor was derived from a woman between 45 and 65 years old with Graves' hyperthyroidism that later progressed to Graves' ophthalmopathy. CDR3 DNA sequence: TGCGCCAGCAGTGATCCTGGACTGGACACTGAAGCTTTCTTT. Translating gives CASSDPGLDTEAFF.